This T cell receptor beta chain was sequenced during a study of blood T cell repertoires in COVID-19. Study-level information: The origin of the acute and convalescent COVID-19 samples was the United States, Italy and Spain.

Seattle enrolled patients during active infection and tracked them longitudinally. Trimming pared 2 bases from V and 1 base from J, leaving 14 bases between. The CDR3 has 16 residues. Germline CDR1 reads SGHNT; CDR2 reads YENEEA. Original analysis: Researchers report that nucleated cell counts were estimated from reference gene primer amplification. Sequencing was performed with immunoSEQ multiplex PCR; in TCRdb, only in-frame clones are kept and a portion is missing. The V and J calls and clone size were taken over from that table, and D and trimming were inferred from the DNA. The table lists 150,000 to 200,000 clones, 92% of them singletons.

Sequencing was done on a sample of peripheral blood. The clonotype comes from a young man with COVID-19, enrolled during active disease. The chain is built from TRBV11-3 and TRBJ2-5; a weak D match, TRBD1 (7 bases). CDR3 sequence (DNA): TGTGCCAGCAGCTTAATGGGGGGACAGCCCCAAGAGACCCAGTACTTC. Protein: CASSLMGGQPQETQYF. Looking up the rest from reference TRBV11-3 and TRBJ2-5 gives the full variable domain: EAGVVQSPRYKIIEKKQPVAFWCNPISGHNTLYWYLQNLGQGPELLIRYENEEAVDDSQLPKDRFSAERLKGVDSTLKIQPAELGDSAVYLCASSLMGGQPQETQYFGPGTRLLVL.